The text below deals with one TCR beta chain. Antigen specificity is unknown. A volume of 5 to 6 milliliters of peripheral blood was collected by draw at each of two time points. Template was genomic DNA; TCR beta CDR3 amplified in two multiplex PCR rounds. First-round PCR, the initial amplification, used primers specific to each TRBV and TRBJ gene. Each CDR3 protein is one row after TCRdb ran MiXCR on the multiplex PCR reads. The data hold tens of thousands of distinct CDR3 sequences, with about 32% observed a single time. The CDR3 totals 13 residues. The ends were cut back, 0 bases at V and 15 bases at J, with 12 bases in the middle. Per germline, CDR1 SGHAT and CDR2 FQDESV (reference sequence). The record originates from a study of prognosis after radiotherapy for stage I lung cancer. Study context: As radiotherapy, SBRT was administered in 3 to 5 fractions with a biologically effective dose of at least 100 Gy. Findings of the study overall: Compared with a median of 10,088 beforehand, unique TCR clone counts dropped to around 7,000 after stereotactic body radiation therapy. For the expanded TCR clones, whether they were tumor-specific was not determined.

The source material was PBMCs, sampled before or after stereotactic body radiation therapy (not recorded which). This sequence was found in a donor at least 50 years old with non-small cell lung cancer. The chain links TRBV11-1 to TRBJ2-6; the D gene is possibly TRBD1 (5 bases). The CDR3 nucleotides are TGTGCCAGCAGCTTAGCTGGGGCCAACACCCTGACTTTC. Translating it yields CASSLAGANTLTF.